This TCR beta chain was captured in a study of control samples from healthy donors and cancer patients. Only in-frame clones appear in the TCRdb table, and some are missing; sequencing was by immunoSEQ multiplex PCR. The sample includes 120,000 or so clones, approximately 89% of them seen just once. Sequences were obtained from blood. This TCR was sampled from a woman aged 18-35 years in good health.

CDR3 coding DNA: TGTGCCAGCAGCCAAGTACCAGAGACCCAGTACTTC. The encoded protein is CASSQVPETQYF. This chain connects TRBV3-1 (or the pseudogene TRBV3-2) to TRBJ2-5; D remains unclear. CDR1 is LGHDT, CDR2 YNNKEL, per germline (reference sequence). This CDR3 contains 12 residues. Trimming shortened V by 1 base and J by 4 bases, and 4 bases separated the two germline ends.